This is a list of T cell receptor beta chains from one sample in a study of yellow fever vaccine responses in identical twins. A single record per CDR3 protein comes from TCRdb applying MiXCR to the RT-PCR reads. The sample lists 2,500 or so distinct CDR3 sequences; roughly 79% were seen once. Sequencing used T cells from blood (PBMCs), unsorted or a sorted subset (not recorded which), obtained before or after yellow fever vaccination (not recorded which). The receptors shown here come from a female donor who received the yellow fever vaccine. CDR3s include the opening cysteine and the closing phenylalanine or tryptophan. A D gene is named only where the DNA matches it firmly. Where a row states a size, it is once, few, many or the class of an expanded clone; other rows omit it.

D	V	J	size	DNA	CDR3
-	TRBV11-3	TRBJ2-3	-	TGTGCCAGCACCCGTGGAGATACGCAGTATTTT	CASTRGDTQYF
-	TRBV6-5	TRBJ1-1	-	TGTGCCAGCAGTTACTCCTCTGAAGCTTTCTTT	CASSYSSEAFF
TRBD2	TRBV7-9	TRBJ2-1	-	TGTGCCAGCAGTCCACTAGCGGGAGTCTCCTACAATGAGCAGTTCTTC	CASSPLAGVSYNEQFF
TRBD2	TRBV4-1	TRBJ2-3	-	TGCGCCAGCAGCCGGACTAGCGGGGGGGTAGATACGCAGTATTTT	CASSRTSGGVDTQYF
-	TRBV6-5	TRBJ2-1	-	TGTGCCAGCAGTTACACCTCCGACAGTTACAATGAGCAGTTCTTC	CASSYTSDSYNEQFF
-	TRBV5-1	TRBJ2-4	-	TGCGCCAGCAGGCCGGGCCACCCCCAAAGCATTCAGTACTTC	CASRPGHPQSIQYF
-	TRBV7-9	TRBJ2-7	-	TGTGCCAGCAGCCTTACAATTTCCGGCTACGAGCAGTACTTC	CASSLTISGYEQYF
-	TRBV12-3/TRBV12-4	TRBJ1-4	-	TGTGCCAGCAGTTTAGGGTCTAATCCTAATGAAAAACTGTTTTTT	CASSLGSNPNEKLFF
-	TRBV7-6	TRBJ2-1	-	TGTGCCAGCAGCTTAGAGACGGGCGGGCCGTATGAGCAGTTCTTC	CASSLETGGPYEQFF
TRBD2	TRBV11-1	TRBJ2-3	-	TGTGCCAGCAGCTTAGTGGCGGGAGGGATCACAGATACGCAGTATTTT	CASSLVAGGITDTQYF
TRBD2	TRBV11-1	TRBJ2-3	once	TGTGCCAGCAGCCTCCTAACTAGCGGGGCTAGCACAGATACGCAGTATTTT	CASSLLTSGASTDTQYF
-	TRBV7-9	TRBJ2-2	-	TGTGCCAGCAGCGGCCGAGGGGCCGGGGAGCTGTTTTTT	CASSGRGAGELFF
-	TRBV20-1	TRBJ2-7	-	TGCAGTGGAACAGATTCCTACGAGCAGTACTTC	CSGTDSYEQYF
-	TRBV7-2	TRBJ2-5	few	TGTGCCAGCAGCTTAGGTGGCGGGACGGAAGAGACCCAGTACTTC	CASSLGGGTEETQYF
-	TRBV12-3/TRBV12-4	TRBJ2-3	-	TGTGCCAGCAGTTTGTTTGGCTACCCGAGCACAGATACGCAGTATTTT	CASSLFGYPSTDTQYF
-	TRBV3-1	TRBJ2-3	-	TGTGCCAGCAGCCAAGATCGCAGGGTAGCAGATACGCAGTATTTT	CASSQDRRVADTQYF
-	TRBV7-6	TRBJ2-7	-	TGTGCCAGCAGCTCCGGCTCGGGTACCGAGCAGTACTTC	CASSSGSGTEQYF
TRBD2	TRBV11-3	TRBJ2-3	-	TGTGCCAGCAGCTTCGGACTAGCGGGGGGGACCATTCAGTATTTT	CASSFGLAGGTIQYF
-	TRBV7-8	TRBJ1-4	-	TGTGCCAGCAGCTTAGAGGGGTCGACAACTAATGAAAAACTGTTTTTT	CASSLEGSTTNEKLFF
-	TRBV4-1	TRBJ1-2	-	TGCGCCAGCAGCCAAGCGGCTGCGCGGGGCTACACCTTC	CASSQAAARGYTF
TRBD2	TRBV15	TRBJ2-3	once	TGTGCCACCAGCAGAGATGTACTAGCGGATCGTAGCACAGATACGCAGTATTTT	CATSRDVLADRSTDTQYF
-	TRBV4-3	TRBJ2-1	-	TGCGCCAGCAGCCAAGGAGAGCACAATGAGCAGTTCTTC	CASSQGEHNEQFF
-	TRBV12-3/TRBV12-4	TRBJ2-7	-	TGTGCCAGCACCTACAGGGCGCCCTACGAGCAGTACTTC	CASTYRAPYEQYF
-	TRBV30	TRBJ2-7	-	TGTGCCTGGGAGGCAGATAGTTACGAGCAGTACTTC	CAWEADSYEQYF
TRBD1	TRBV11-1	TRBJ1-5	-	TGTGCCAGCAGCTCCCGGGACAGGGGTTTGGGACAGCCCCAGCATTTT	CASSSRDRGLGQPQHF
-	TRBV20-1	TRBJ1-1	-	TGCAGTGCTCCGAGCGCTATGAGCGGGACTGAAGCTTTCTTT	CSAPSAMSGTEAFF
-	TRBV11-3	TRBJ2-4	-	TGTGCCAGCAGCCGGGAGAGGAGAAGCATTCAGTACTTC	CASSRERRSIQYF
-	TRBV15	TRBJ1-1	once	TGTGCCACCAGCAGATACGATCCTCCGGGGACTGAAGCTTTCTTT	CATSRYDPPGTEAFF
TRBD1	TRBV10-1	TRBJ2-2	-	TGCGCCAGCACCTCGACAGGGAATACCGGGGAGCTGTTTTTT	CASTSTGNTGELFF
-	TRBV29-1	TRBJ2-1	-	TGCAGCGTTGAGGGTCCCCCGAATGAGCAGTTCTTC	CSVEGPPNEQFF
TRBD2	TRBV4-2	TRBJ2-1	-	TGTGCCAGTACTAAAGGGACTAGCGGGGTTAGCTCCTACAATGAGCAGTTCTTC	CASTKGTSGVSSYNEQFF
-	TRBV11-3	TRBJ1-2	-	TGTGCCAGCAGCTACATAGCCCTAGGGGTGGGGCCCTATGGCTACACCTTC	CASSYIALGVGPYGYTF
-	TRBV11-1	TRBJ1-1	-	TGTGCCAGCAGCTTCCGGCCTGGCGTGAACACTGAAGCTTTCTTT	CASSFRPGVNTEAFF
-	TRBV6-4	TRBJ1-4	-	TGTGCCAGCAGTGAAACGGGGGGCGCTAATGAAAAACTGTTTTTT	CASSETGGANEKLFF
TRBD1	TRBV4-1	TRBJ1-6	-	TGCGCCAGCAGCCAGGCGACAGGGGGGATAAATTCACCCCTCCACTTT	CASSQATGGINSPLHF
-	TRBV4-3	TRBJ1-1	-	TGCGCCAGCAGCCAAGAGGGGTATTCCAACACTGAAGCTTTCTTT	CASSQEGYSNTEAFF
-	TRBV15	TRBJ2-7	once	TGTGCCACCACCACCGGACTACTGAACGAGCAGTACTTC	CATTTGLLNEQYF
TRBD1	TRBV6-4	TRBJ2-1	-	TGTGCCAGCAGGGACAGGAGGATTAACAATGAGCAGTTCTTT	CASRDRRINNEQFF
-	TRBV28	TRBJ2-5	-	TGTGCCAGCAGTTTAATAAGGGTAGAGACCCAGTACTTC	CASSLIRVETQYF
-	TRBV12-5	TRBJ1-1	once	TGTGCTACCCACGGAGGCATGAACACTGAAGCTTTCTTT	CATHGGMNTEAFF
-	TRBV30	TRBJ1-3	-	TGTGCCTGGAGTGCGGGTAGCTCTTCTGGAAACACCATATATTTT	CAWSAGSSSGNTIYF
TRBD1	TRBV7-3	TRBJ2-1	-	TGTGCCAGCAGCCCAGGACAGGGATCCCACAATGAGCAGTTCTTC	CASSPGQGSHNEQFF
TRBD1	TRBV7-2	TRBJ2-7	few	TGTGCCAGCAGCGAGGGGGCGGAGAGCTCCTACGAGCAGTACTTC	CASSEGAESSYEQYF
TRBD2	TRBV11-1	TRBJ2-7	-	TGTGCCAGCAGCTTTGGACTAGCCCTCGAGCAGTACTTC	CASSFGLALEQYF
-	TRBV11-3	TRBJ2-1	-	TGTGCCAGCAGCTTAGATCGCAGGGCGGATGAGCAGTTCTTC	CASSLDRRADEQFF
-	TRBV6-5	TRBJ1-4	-	TGTGCCAGCAGTTACTCGATGGCGTCAACTAATGAAAAACTGTTTTTT	CASSYSMASTNEKLFF
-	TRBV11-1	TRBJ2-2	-	TGTGCCAGCAGCTCATCCCAAACGAACACCGGGGAGCTGTTTTTT	CASSSSQTNTGELFF
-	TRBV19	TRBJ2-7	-	TGTGCCAGTAGTATGGGAGGACCCTACGAGCAGTACTTC	CASSMGGPYEQYF
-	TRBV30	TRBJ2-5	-	TGTGCCTGGAGTGGACAGACGACAAAAGAGACCCAGTACTTC	CAWSGQTTKETQYF
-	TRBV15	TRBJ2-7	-	TGTGCCACCAGCAGAGAAGGGGGGACCTACGAGCAGTACTTC	CATSREGGTYEQYF
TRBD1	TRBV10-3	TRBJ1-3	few	TGTGCCATCAGCGACAGGGGATCAGGAAACACCATATATTTT	CAISDRGSGNTIYF
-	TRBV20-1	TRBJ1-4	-	TGCAGTGCTAGAGCGGGGGCCGGTAATGAAAAACTGTTTTTT	CSARAGAGNEKLFF
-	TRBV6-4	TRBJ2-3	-	TGTGCCAGCAGTGTGGACCCCACAGATACGCAGTATTTT	CASSVDPTDTQYF
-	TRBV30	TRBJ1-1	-	TGTGCCTGGAGTAAAAGGGGGGGTCTTGCTGAAGCTTTCTTT	CAWSKRGGLAEAFF
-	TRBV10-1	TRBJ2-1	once	TGCGCCAGCAGTGAGTTTGAGGGGCCCCAACTCTACAATGAGCAGTTCTTC	CASSEFEGPQLYNEQFF